The 27 T cell receptor beta chains presented below share a single source sample, sequenced in a study of CD8 T cells in Susac syndrome. With random hexamers, about 0.5 to 1 ug RNA was reverse transcribed. MiXCR, run by TCRdb on the immunoSEQ multiplex PCR reads, gives a single entry per CDR3 protein. This table has about 160,000 distinct CDR3 sequences, around 93% appearing once. Sequences were obtained from CD4+ T cells from PBMCs. The receptors originated from a human donor in good health.

V and J are TRBV3-1 and TRBJ2-4; either TRBD1 or TRBD2 may fit D (5 bases each). This CDR3 region has 15 residues. The germline gives CDR1 LGHDT, CDR2 YNNKEL (reference sequence). Trimming shortened V by 1 base and J by 0 bases, and 7 bases separated the two germline ends. This CDR3 is CASSQGDLAKNIQYF. The CDR3, as DNA: TGTGCCAGCAGCCAAGGGGACCTAGCCAAAAACATTCAGTACTTC.

The V call is TRBV20-1, the J call TRBJ1-3; possible D gene TRBD1, 6 bases. The V end lost 6 bases, the J end lost 6 bases, and 15 bases lay between the germline ends. This CDR3 spans 13 amino acids. CDR1 and CDR2 (germline): DFQATT, SNEGSKA (reference sequence). The chain's CDR3 is CSAQGRDSNTIYF. DNA of the CDR3: TGCAGTGCACAGGGAAGGGACTCAAACACCATATATTTT.

The chain has TRBV5-1 and TRBJ2-6; tentatively, D is TRBD2 (5 bases). The V and J ends lost 7 bases and 13 bases respectively, with 18 bases between them. CDR1 is SGHRS, CDR2 YFSETQ, per germline. This CDR3 has 13 amino acids. The CDR3 DNA sequence: TGCGCCAGCGAGGGTTTAAACACCAGAGTCCTGACTTTC. Amino acid sequence: CASEGLNTRVLTF.

This rearrangement joins TRBV27 to TRBJ2-7; 11 bases are shared with TRBD1. The CDR3 consists of 17 residues. The germline gives CDR1 MNHEY, CDR2 SMNVEV (reference sequence). V was clipped by 5 bases and J by 6 bases; unmatched bases: 15. CDR3 amino acids: CASSILPRTGGIPEQYF. The CDR3 nucleotides are TGTGCCAGCAGTATACTTCCTCGGACAGGGGGCATCCCCGAGCAGTACTTC.

This sequence joins TRBV7-2 and TRBJ2-3; D might be TRBD2 (5 bases). The CDR3 consists of 14 residues. Germline V CDR1 and CDR2: SGHTA, FQGNSA. V shed 5 bases and J shed 0 bases, with 9 bases lying between them. As DNA, the CDR3 is TGTGCCAGCAGCACGAGGGCCAGCACAGATACGCAGTATTTT. This sequence encodes CASSTRASTDTQYF.

The chain joins TRBV19 to TRBJ2-3; possibly TRBD2 for D (5 bases). This CDR3 has 14 amino acids. V gave up 11 bases and J gave up 6 bases, with 21 bases separating them. Germline V CDR1 and CDR2: LNHDA, SQIVND (reference sequence). The CDR3 sequence is CAAGPGNGPDTQYF. The CDR3 coding sequence is TGTGCCGCCGGCCCCGGGAACGGACCCGATACGCAGTATTTT.

The chain joins TRBV6-5 to TRBJ1-2, with D possibly being TRBD1 (5 bases). The CDR3 is made up of 13 amino acids. Germline values: CDR1 MNHEY, CDR2 SVGAGI. V dropped 10 bases and J dropped 7 bases, with 19 bases sitting between them. CDR3 region: CATSGLTFGGYTF. In DNA form, the CDR3 reads TGTGCCACCTCGGGACTGACTTTCGGTGGCTACACCTTC.

V and J are TRBV3-1 and TRBJ1-4, with D possibly matching TRBD1 (6 bases). Germline V gene data show CDR1 as LGHDT and CDR2 as YNNKEL (reference sequence). With 0 bases removed from V and 7 bases from J, the gap between germline ends came to 12 bases. The CDR3 runs 15 residues. The CDR3 region is CASSQEAGAVEKLFF. The CDR3 DNA follows: TGTGCCAGCAGCCAAGAGGCAGGGGCGGTTGAAAAACTGTTTTTT.

The chain carries TRBV3-1 and TRBJ2-2; D tentatively fits TRBD1 or TRBD2 (5 bases each). Trimming left V 3 bases short and J 5 bases short, with 7 bases between. CDR3 length: 13 amino acids. Germline V lookup: CDR1 LGHDT, CDR2 YNNKEL (reference sequence). CDR3 in DNA: TGTGCCAGCAGCCACGGGACGACCGGGGAGCTGTTTTTT. Translating it yields CASSHGTTGELFF.

The gene calls are TRBV29-1 and TRBJ2-2; 8 bases map to TRBD2. V lost 4 bases and J lost 7; bases outside the gene matches: 5. CDR1 and CDR2 (germline): SQVTM, ANQGSEA. The CDR3 runs 13 residues. This CDR3 reads CSVVRGGSGELFF. CDR3 DNA: TGCAGCGTTGTTCGGGGGGGTAGCGGGGAGCTGTTTTTT.

The rearrangement uses TRBV2 and TRBJ1-2; D gene unclear. The CDR3 has 15 amino acids. CDR1 and CDR2 from the germline V gene are SNHLY and FYNNEI. V dropped 2 bases and J dropped 4 bases, with 14 bases sitting between them. CDR3 residues: CASSENGRPGYGYTF. The CDR3 region has the DNA TGTGCCAGCAGTGAAAACGGACGGCCTGGCTATGGCTACACCTTC. The full variable domain, rest sourced from reference TRBV2 and TRBJ1-2, is EPEVTQTPSHQVTQMGQEVILRCVPISNHLYFYWYRQILGQKVEFLVSFYNNEISEKSEIFDDQFSVERPDGSNFTLKIRSTKLEDSAMYFCASSENGRPGYGYTFGSGTRLTVV.

The J gene is TRBJ2-4, the V gene TRBV11-1, with a tentative D call TRBD2 (5 bases). Per the germline V gene, CDR1 is SGHAT and CDR2 is FQDESV (reference sequence). The length of the CDR3 is 14 residues. The ends were cut back, 4 bases at V and 2 bases at J, with 9 bases in the middle. The DNA for the CDR3 is TGTGCCAGCAGCTCGAGGGTTACCAAAAACATTCAGTACTTC. The encoded protein is CASSSRVTKNIQYF.

This rearrangement joins TRBV29-1 to TRBJ1-1; no reliable D call. V was pared by 3 bases and J by 0 bases, with 5 bases between. The length of the CDR3 is 12 residues. The V gene's germline CDR1 is SQVTM and CDR2 ANQGSEA. CDR3 amino acids: CSVEAMNTEAFF. CDR3 in DNA: TGCAGCGTTGAGGCAATGAACACTGAAGCTTTCTTT.

The chain couples TRBV6-5 to TRBJ1-2, with 9 bases lining up with TRBD1. J lost 4 bases, V lost 2 bases, and 5 bases had no gene match. Germline-derived CDR1 and CDR2 are MNHEY and SVGAGI. The CDR3 is 15 residues long. The CDR3 region is CASSYKGQGSYGYTF. CDR3 sequence (DNA): TGTGCCAGCAGTTACAAGGGACAGGGCAGCTATGGCTACACCTTC.

V and J are TRBV15 and TRBJ2-6; D is ambiguous. This CDR3 has 15 residues. The germline V gene encodes CDR1 LNHNV and CDR2 YYDKDF (reference sequence). Between the trimmed V and J ends, which lost 4 bases and 0 bases, there was a span of 7 bases. This CDR3 reads CATSKDGSGANVLTF. The CDR3 DNA reads as TGTGCCACCAGCAAAGATGGCTCTGGGGCCAACGTCCTGACTTTC.

This chain uses TRBV4-2 with TRBJ2-6; D is possibly TRBD1 (7 bases). V was shortened by 0 bases and J by 2 bases, with 11 bases between the two germline ends. The CDR3 covers 17 residues. Looked up from germline, CDR1 is LGHNA and CDR2 is YNFKEQ. The DNA of the CDR3 is TGTGCCAGCAGCCAAGAACCAGGGGGGACTGGGGCCAACGTCCTGACTTTC. This encodes CASSQEPGGTGANVLTF.

V gene TRBV20-1 combines with J gene TRBJ1-6; D may be TRBD1 (6 bases). Germline CDR1 and CDR2: DFQATT and SNEGSKA (reference sequence). The CDR3 loop spans 14 amino acids. Between the trimmed V and J ends, which lost 2 bases and 6 bases, there was a span of 11 bases. CDR3 amino acids: CSARTGQPNSPLHF. Written as DNA, the CDR3 is TGCAGTGCTAGAACCGGACAGCCTAATTCACCCCTCCACTTT.

This clonotype was counted a single time. The V gene is TRBV29-1, the J gene TRBJ2-3; 7 bases are shared with TRBD1. The CDR3 sequence is 13 residues long. The V segment lost 6 bases and the J segment 0 bases; nucleotides outside the gene matches: 3. CDR1 and CDR2 (germline): SQVTM, ANQGSEA. This chain's CDR3 is CSVGQRSTDTQYF. The CDR3 nucleotides are TGCAGCGTGGGACAGAGAAGCACAGATACGCAGTATTTT.

The V gene is TRBV20-1, the J gene TRBJ2-4; 11 nucleotides line up with TRBD2. This CDR3 is built from 15 residues. The junction had 7 bases not matched to a gene; V was cut back by 2 bases and J by 7 bases. Germline V gene sequence: CDR1 DFQATT, CDR2 SNEGSKA (reference sequence). CDR3 DNA: TGCAGTGCTAGATCACTAGCGGGGGCCGCGAACATTCAGTACTTC. Translated: CSARSLAGAANIQYF.

The chain is built from TRBV18 and TRBJ2-2; D call uncertain. The germline V gene encodes CDR1 KGHSH and CDR2 LQKENI. Between the trimmed V and J ends, which lost 1 base and 0 bases, there was a span of 9 bases. The CDR3 spans 16 residues. This CDR3 reads CASSPRQVSNTGELFF. The CDR3 DNA sequence: TGTGCCAGCTCACCACGCCAGGTTTCGAACACCGGGGAGCTGTTTTTT.

The chain uses TRBV29-1 and TRBJ2-5, with D possibly TRBD2 on 6 matching bases. The V end was cut by 5 bases, the J end by 6 bases, with 16 bases between. The CDR3 runs to 13 residues. Germline loops: CDR1 SQVTM, CDR2 ANQGSEA. The CDR3 reads CSVRQGGRKTQYF. DNA of the CDR3: TGCAGCGTTAGGCAGGGAGGAAGAAAGACCCAGTACTTC.

The genes are TRBV29-1 and TRBJ1-1, with D possibly TRBD1 on 5 matching bases. This CDR3 has 11 amino acids. Germline assignment: CDR1 SQVTM and CDR2 ANQGSEA. The germline V and J ends were trimmed by 5 bases and 6 bases, with 10 bases remaining between them. The CDR3 DNA sequence: TGCAGCGTTAAGGGGTTCGCTGAAGCTTTCTTT. Protein: CSVKGFAEAFF. Filled out from reference TRBV29-1 and TRBJ1-1, the complete variable domain reads SAVISQKPSRDICQRGTSLTIQCQVDSQVTMMFWYRQQPGQSLTLIATANQGSEATYESGFVIDKFPISRPNLTFSTLTVSNMSPEDSSIYLCSVKGFAEAFFGQGTRLTVV.

This sequence joins TRBV30 and TRBJ1-2, with D possibly matching TRBD1 (5 bases). Germline loops: CDR1 GTSNPN, CDR2 SVGIG (reference sequence). V lost 0 bases and J 8 bases, leaving 16 bases between the germline ends. The CDR3 length is 14 residues. The CDR3 DNA follows: TGTGCCTGGAGTGTCCCTCGGGGGAGTCCGGGCTACACCTTC. Translated: CAWSVPRGSPGYTF.

The rearrangement links TRBV14 to TRBJ2-7; TRBD1 aligns across 10 bases. The CDR3 is 15 amino acids. Germline assignment: CDR1 SGHDN and CDR2 FVKESK. J lost 1 base, V lost 6 bases, and 6 bases had no gene match. CDR3 in DNA: TGTGCCAGCAGTCGACAGGGGGCTGGATCCTACGAGCAGTACTTC. This gives the protein CASSRQGAGSYEQYF.

The V and J genes are TRBV20-1 and TRBJ1-2; TRBD1 is a possible D gene (6 bases). V gave up 3 bases and J gave up 8 bases, with 16 bases separating them. The CDR3 length is 13 residues. CDR1 and CDR2 from the germline V gene are DFQATT and SNEGSKA (reference sequence). The CDR3 DNA follows: TGCAGTGCTAGCGAAACAGGGTTGGGGGGCTACACCTTC. It specifies CSASETGLGGYTF.

The V gene is TRBV6-5, the J gene TRBJ2-7; a possible D gene is TRBD2 (6 bases). Germline V CDR1 and CDR2: MNHEY, SVGAGI. Trimming left V 5 bases short and J 2 bases short, with 16 bases between. CDR3 size: 15 residues. In DNA form, the CDR3 reads TGTGCCAGCAGTACAAGAGCCGGGGGACCCTACGAGCAGTACTTC. Translation gives CASSTRAGGPYEQYF.

Only a few counts were recorded for this clonotype. The chain combines TRBV5-6 with TRBJ1-1; D is uncertain. Per the germline V gene, CDR1 is SGHDT and CDR2 is YYEEEE. The CDR3 has 14 residues. The V and J ends lost 2 bases and 1 base respectively, with 9 bases between them. CDR3 residues: CASSFGGWNTEAFF. CDR3 bases: TGTGCCAGCAGCTTTGGAGGGTGGAACACTGAAGCTTTCTTT. Supplemented by reference TRBV5-6 and TRBJ1-1, the full variable domain reads DAGVTQSPTHLIKTRGQQVTLRCSPKSGHDTVSWYQQALGQGPQFIFQYYEEEERQRGNFPDRFSGHQFPNYSSELNVNALLLGDSALYLCASSFGGWNTEAFFGQGTRLTVV.